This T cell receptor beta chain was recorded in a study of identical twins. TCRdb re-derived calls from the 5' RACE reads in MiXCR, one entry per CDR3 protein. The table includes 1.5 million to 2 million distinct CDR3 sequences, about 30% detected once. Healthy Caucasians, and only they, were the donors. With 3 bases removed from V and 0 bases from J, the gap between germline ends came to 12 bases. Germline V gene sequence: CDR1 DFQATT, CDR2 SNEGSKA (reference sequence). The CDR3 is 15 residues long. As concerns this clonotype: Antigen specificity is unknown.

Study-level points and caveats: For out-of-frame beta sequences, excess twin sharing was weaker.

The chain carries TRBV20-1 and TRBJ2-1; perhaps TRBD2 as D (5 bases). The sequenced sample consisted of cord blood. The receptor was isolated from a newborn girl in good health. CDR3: CSASGAESSYNEQFF. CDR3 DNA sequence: TGCAGTGCTAGTGGAGCGGAGAGCTCCTACAATGAGCAGTTCTTC.